Listed here are 19 T cell receptor beta chains from one sample, sequenced in a study of T cell responses to AZD1222 COVID-19 vaccine. TCRdb's copy holds only in-frame clones and misses some; the assay was immunoSEQ multiplex PCR. The data contain 100,000 to 150,000 clones, around 94% of them singletons. This specimen was peripheral blood, taken on day 0 of AZD1222 vaccination. The receptor source for this set is an adult in good health.

The V and J genes are TRBV28 and TRBJ2-7; tentatively, D is TRBD1 (5 bases). The CDR3 has 14 residues. From germline, CDR1 is MDHEN and CDR2 SYDVKM. The V end was cut by 3 bases, the J end by 6 bases, with 15 bases between. DNA for the CDR3: TGTGCCAGCAGTTTTTTGGACACAAACAGCGAGCAGTACTTC. Translated, it gives CASSFLDTNSEQYF.

Here the CDR3 DNA reads TGTGCCAGACCCCGGCAGGTAAAGACCCAGTACTTC. This sequence encodes CARPRQVKTQYF. The chain combines TRBV19 with TRBJ2-5; D uncertain. This CDR3 contains 12 residues. V dropped 9 bases and J dropped 6 bases, with 14 bases sitting between them. Germline CDR1 LNHDA, CDR2 SQIVND (reference sequence). The whole variable domain, remainder taken from reference TRBV19 and TRBJ2-5, is DGGITQSPKYLFRKEGQNVTLSCEQNLNHDAMYWYRQDPGQGLRLIYYSQIVNDFQKGDIAEGYSVSREKKESFPLTVTSAQKNPTAFYLCARPRQVKTQYFGPGTRLLVL.

CDR3 sequence (DNA): TGTGCCAGCACCCTTGGGACAGGGAATGTCTATGGCTACACCTTC. As protein: CASTLGTGNVYGYTF. The rearrangement joins TRBV9 to TRBJ1-2; 9 bases are a match to TRBD1. V shed 6 bases, J shed 4 bases, and the junction held 10 bases outside the gene matches. The CDR3 spans 15 residues. Germline V gives CDR1 SGDLS, CDR2 YYNGEE.

This chain connects TRBV7-2 to TRBJ1-2; D ambiguous. The V gene lost 2 bases and the J gene lost 8 bases, with 12 bases spanning the gap. The CDR3 spans 13 residues. CDR1 is SGHTA and CDR2 is FQGNSA in the germline V gene. The CDR3 coding sequence is TGTGCCAGCAGCTTAAGGGATCTTAGGGGCTACACCTTC. It specifies CASSLRDLRGYTF.

Remarks on this clone: The same CDR3 can be traced to other DNA sequences in this sample. The gene calls are TRBV5-1 and TRBJ1-1, with 7 bases fitting TRBD1. Germline V gene lookup returns CDR1 SGHRS and CDR2 YFSETQ. This CDR3 is 15 amino acids long. J gave up 4 bases and V 4 bases, and 10 bases lay outside the gene matches. The CDR3 protein is CASSPRGAGGTEAFF. The DNA for the CDR3 is TGCGCCAGCAGCCCTAGGGGTGCAGGGGGCACTGAAGCTTTCTTT.

The rearrangement links TRBV4-3 to TRBJ2-7; weak D call: TRBD2 (7 bases). The V end lost 4 bases, the J end lost 0 bases, and 22 bases lay between the germline ends. The CDR3 extends over 18 amino acids. Germline V gives CDR1 LGHNA, CDR2 YSLEER. The DNA for the CDR3 is TGCGCCAGCAGCCCTCAACAGGGAGGGGGGTCCCTCTCCTACGAGCAGTACTTC. Its protein is CASSPQQGGGSLSYEQYF.

Only one count was recorded for this clone. This rearrangement joins TRBV5-4 to TRBJ2-3; 12 bases are shared with TRBD2. CDR3 length: 16 residues. CDR1 and CDR2 (germline): SGHNT, YYREEE (reference sequence). V lost 4 bases to trimming and J lost 3 bases; unmatched junction nucleotides: 6. The CDR3 sequence: CASSLHLAGGTDTQYF. CDR3 bases: TGTGCCAGCAGCCTGCACCTAGCGGGAGGGACAGATACGCAGTATTTT. Full variable domain (rest looked up from reference TRBV5-4 and TRBJ2-3): ETGVTQSPTHLIKTRGQQVTLRCSSQSGHNTVSWYQQALGQGPQFIFQYYREEENGRGNFPPRFSGLQFPNYSSELNVNALELDDSALYLCASSLHLAGGTDTQYFGPGTRLTVL.

The chain employs TRBV2 and TRBJ1-1; tentative D call: TRBD1 (5 bases). Trimming removed 5 bases at V and 5 bases at J, with 18 bases between. CDR3 size: 15 residues. Germline CDR1 and CDR2: SNHLY and FYNNEI. Here the CDR3 DNA reads TGTGCCAGCAGTACCCCGGGAAGCCGGGGGACTGAAGCTTTCTTT. Protein sequence: CASSTPGSRGTEAFF.

V is TRBV28 and J is TRBJ2-7; 10 nucleotides agree with TRBD1. After removal of 5 bases from V and 3 bases from J, the junction contained 7 bases not matched to a gene. Germline assignment: CDR1 MDHEN and CDR2 SYDVKM. The CDR3 sequence is 15 residues long. The CDR3 DNA reads TGTGCCAGCAGTAAGAGCTGGACAGGGGGCTACGAGCAGTACTTC. Translation gives CASSKSWTGGYEQYF.

CDR3 DNA: TGCAGCGCCTCCCGGGACGACACTGAAGCTTTCTTT. It specifies CSASRDDTEAFF. This chain links TRBV29-1 with TRBJ1-1; possibly TRBD1 for D (5 bases). Germline-derived CDR1 and CDR2 are SQVTM and ANQGSEA. V was pared by 7 bases and J by 3 bases, with 12 bases between. This CDR3 is built from 12 residues. The complete variable domain, with remaining parts taken from reference TRBV29-1 and TRBJ1-1, reads SAVISQKPSRDICQRGTSLTIQCQVDSQVTMMFWYRQQPGQSLTLIATANQGSEATYESGFVIDKFPISRPNLTFSTLTVSNMSPEDSSIYLCSASRDDTEAFFGQGTRLTVV.

This clone turned up a few times. V is TRBV6-5 and J is TRBJ1-2; 9 bases map to TRBD1. Looked up from germline, CDR1 is MNHEY and CDR2 is SVGAGI. The CDR3 has 14 residues. The ends lost 7 bases at V and 7 bases at J; junction bases unmatched: 10. The CDR3 spells CASTIGTGRGGYTF. CDR3 DNA sequence: TGTGCCAGCACCATAGGGACAGGGAGGGGTGGCTACACCTTC.

The chain links TRBV29-1 to TRBJ1-1; D uncertain. The CDR3 sequence is 12 residues long. V was trimmed by 4 bases and J by 1 base, leaving 7 bases between them. Germline lookup yields CDR1 SQVTM and CDR2 ANQGSEA. The CDR3: CSVGLGNTEAFF. DNA for the CDR3: TGCAGCGTTGGTCTAGGGAACACTGAAGCTTTCTTT. The variable domain in full, completed from reference TRBV29-1 and TRBJ1-1, reads SAVISQKPSRDICQRGTSLTIQCQVDSQVTMMFWYRQQPGQSLTLIATANQGSEATYESGFVIDKFPISRPNLTFSTLTVSNMSPEDSSIYLCSVGLGNTEAFFGQGTRLTVV.

This chain connects TRBV28 to TRBJ2-1, with D perhaps TRBD2 (6 bases). The ends were cut back, 3 bases at V and 8 bases at J, with 17 bases in the middle. The CDR3 is 15 amino acids. Germline V CDR1 and CDR2: MDHEN, SYDVKM. The CDR3 bases are TGTGCCAGCAGTTTTGGAGTAGCGGCCAGGGATGAGCAGTTCTTC. Residues: CASSFGVAARDEQFF. Full variable domain (remainder filled in from reference TRBV28 and TRBJ2-1): DVKVTQSSRYLVKRTGEKVFLECVQDMDHENMFWYRQDPGLGLRLIYFSYDVKMKEKGDIPEGYSVSREKKERFSLILESASTNQTSMYLCASSFGVAARDEQFFGPGTRLTVL.

The chain is built from TRBV6-5 and TRBJ2-3; TRBD2 is a possible D gene (5 bases). This CDR3 is built from 15 residues. The V gene's germline CDR1 is MNHEY and CDR2 SVGAGI. V was trimmed by 5 bases and J by 0 bases, leaving 12 bases between them. The CDR3 nucleotides read TGTGCCAGCAGTCCCGGGGTTCGGAGCACAGATACGCAGTATTTT. Its translation: CASSPGVRSTDTQYF.

V and J are TRBV11-2 and TRBJ2-1; possible D gene TRBD1, 6 bases. The CDR3 spans 15 residues. Germline CDR1 is SGHAT and CDR2 is FQNNGV. Trimming shortened V by 4 bases and J by 2 bases, and 12 bases separated the two germline ends. The CDR3 bases are TGTGCCAGCAGCTCCTACAGGGACCCCTACAATGAGCAGTTCTTC. Amino acids: CASSSYRDPYNEQFF.

The chain couples TRBV6-5 to TRBJ2-1, with TRBD2 matching over 10 bases. The trim removed 4 bases at V and 8 bases at J, leaving 11 bases unmatched. This CDR3 has 16 residues. Germline loops: CDR1 MNHEY, CDR2 SVGAGI. CDR3 sequence (DNA): TGTGCCAGCAGTTCTCCGCTAGCGGGAGAGAGGGATGAGCAGTTCTTC. As protein: CASSSPLAGERDEQFF.

The genes are TRBV3-1 (or the pseudogene TRBV3-2) and TRBJ2-1; D is perhaps TRBD2 (6 bases). The V gene's germline CDR1 is LGHDT and CDR2 YNNKEL (reference sequence). The CDR3 totals 15 residues. V lost 4 bases, J lost 7 bases, and 17 bases lay in between. This CDR3 is CASSRGRRVGNEQFF. The CDR3 nucleotides read TGTGCCAGCAGCCGGGGAAGGAGGGTTGGAAATGAGCAGTTCTTC.

This sequence joins TRBV19 and TRBJ1-2, with 9 nucleotides matching TRBD1. The J segment lost 0 bases and the V segment lost 5 bases, leaving 7 bases of the junction unmatched. Germline-derived CDR1 and CDR2 are LNHDA and SQIVND (reference sequence). The CDR3 length is 16 residues. CDR3 loop: CASSPSWDRANYGYTF. In DNA form, the CDR3 reads TGTGCCAGTAGTCCTTCCTGGGACAGGGCTAACTATGGCTACACCTTC.

V usage is TRBV6-5 and J usage is TRBJ1-1, with D uncertain. V was shortened by 5 bases and J by 4 bases, with 11 bases between the two germline ends. Germline V gene sequence: CDR1 MNHEY, CDR2 SVGAGI. The CDR3 totals 13 residues. Written as DNA, the CDR3 is TGTGCCAGCAGTCTGAATTCCCCCACTGAAGCTTTCTTT. Translating it yields CASSLNSPTEAFF.